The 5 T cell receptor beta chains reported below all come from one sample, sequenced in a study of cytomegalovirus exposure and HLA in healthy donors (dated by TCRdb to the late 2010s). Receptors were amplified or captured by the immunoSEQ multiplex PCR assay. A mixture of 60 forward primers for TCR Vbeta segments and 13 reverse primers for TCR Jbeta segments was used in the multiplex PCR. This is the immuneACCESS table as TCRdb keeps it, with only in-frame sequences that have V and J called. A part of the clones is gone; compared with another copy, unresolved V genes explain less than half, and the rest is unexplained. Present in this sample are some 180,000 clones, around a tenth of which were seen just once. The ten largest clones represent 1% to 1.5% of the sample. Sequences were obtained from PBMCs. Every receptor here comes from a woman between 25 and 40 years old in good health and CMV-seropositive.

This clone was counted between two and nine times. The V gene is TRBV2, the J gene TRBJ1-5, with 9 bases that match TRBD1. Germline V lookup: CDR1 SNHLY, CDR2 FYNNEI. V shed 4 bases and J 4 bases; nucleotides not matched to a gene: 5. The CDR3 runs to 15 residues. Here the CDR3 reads CASSAKGTGNQPQHF. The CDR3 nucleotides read TGTGCCAGCAGTGCCAAGGGGACAGGGAATCAGCCCCAGCATTTT.

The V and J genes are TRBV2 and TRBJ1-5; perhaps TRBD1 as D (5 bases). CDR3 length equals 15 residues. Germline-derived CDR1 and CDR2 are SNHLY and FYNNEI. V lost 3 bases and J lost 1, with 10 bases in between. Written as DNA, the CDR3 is TGTGCCAGCAGTGAGGGGGGAATCAGCAATCAGCCCCAGCATTTT. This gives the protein CASSEGGISNQPQHF.

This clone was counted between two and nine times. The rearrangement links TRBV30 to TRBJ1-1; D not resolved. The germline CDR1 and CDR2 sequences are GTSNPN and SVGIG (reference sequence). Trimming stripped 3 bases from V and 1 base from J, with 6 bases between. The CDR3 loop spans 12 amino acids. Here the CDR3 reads CAWRQPNTEAFF. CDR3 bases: TGTGCCTGGAGACAGCCGAACACTGAAGCTTTCTTT.

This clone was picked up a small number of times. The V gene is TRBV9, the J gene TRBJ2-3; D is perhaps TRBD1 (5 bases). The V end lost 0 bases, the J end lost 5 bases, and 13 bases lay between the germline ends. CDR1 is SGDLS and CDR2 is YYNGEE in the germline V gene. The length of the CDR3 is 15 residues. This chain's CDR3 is CASSVAGQGGDTQYF. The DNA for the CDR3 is TGTGCCAGCAGCGTAGCTGGTCAGGGTGGAGATACGCAGTATTTT.

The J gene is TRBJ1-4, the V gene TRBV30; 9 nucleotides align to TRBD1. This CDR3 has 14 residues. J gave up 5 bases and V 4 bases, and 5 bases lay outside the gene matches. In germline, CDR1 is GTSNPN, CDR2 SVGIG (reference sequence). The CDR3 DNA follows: TGTGCCTGGACTGGGGGGACAGGGAATGAAAAACTGTTTTTT. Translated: CAWTGGTGNEKLFF.